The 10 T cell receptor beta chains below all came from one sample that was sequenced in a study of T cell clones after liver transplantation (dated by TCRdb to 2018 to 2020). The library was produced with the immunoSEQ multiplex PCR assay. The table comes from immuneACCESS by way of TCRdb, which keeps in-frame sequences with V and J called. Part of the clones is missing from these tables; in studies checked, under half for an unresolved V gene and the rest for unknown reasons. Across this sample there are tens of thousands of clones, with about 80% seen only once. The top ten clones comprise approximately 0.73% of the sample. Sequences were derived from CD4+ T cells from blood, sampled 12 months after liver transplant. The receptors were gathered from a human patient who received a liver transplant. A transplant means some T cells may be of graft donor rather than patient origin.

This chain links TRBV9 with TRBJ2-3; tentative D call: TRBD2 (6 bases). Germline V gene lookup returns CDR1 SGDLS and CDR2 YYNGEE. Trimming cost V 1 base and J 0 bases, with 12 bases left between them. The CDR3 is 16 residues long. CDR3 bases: TGTGCCAGCAGCGTACGGCGGGATACTAGCACAGATACGCAGTATTTT. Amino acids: CASSVRRDTSTDTQYF.

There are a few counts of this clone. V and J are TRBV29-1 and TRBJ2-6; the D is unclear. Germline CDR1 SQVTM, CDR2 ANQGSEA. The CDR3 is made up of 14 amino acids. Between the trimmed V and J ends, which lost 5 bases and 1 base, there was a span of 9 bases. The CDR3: CSVTKGSGANVLTF. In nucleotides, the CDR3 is TGCAGCGTTACTAAGGGATCTGGGGCCAACGTCCTGACTTTC.

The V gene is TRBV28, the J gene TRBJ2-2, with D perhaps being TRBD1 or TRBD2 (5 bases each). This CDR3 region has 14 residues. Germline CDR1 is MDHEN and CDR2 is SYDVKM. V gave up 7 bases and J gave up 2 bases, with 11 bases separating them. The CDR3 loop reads CASILGDNTGELFF. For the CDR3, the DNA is TGTGCCAGCATCCTGGGGGACAACACCGGGGAGCTGTTTTTT.

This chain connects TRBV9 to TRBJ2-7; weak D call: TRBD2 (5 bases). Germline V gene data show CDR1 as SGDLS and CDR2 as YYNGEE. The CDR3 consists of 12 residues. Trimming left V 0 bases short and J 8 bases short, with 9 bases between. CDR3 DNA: TGTGCCAGCAGCGTAGGTTCCGGGAAGCAGTACTTC. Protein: CASSVGSGKQYF.

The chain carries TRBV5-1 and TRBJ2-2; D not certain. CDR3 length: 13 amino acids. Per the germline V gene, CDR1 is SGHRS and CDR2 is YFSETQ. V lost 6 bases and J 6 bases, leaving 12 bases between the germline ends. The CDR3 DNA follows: TGCGCCAGCACTTTTCTAGACCCCGGGGAGCTGTTTTTT. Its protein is CASTFLDPGELFF. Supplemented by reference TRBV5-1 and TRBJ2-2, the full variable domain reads KAGVTQTPRYLIKTRGQQVTLSCSPISGHRSVSWYQQTPGQGLQFLFEYFSETQRNKGNFPGRFSGRQFSNSRSEMNVSTLELGDSALYLCASTFLDPGELFFGEGSRLTVL.

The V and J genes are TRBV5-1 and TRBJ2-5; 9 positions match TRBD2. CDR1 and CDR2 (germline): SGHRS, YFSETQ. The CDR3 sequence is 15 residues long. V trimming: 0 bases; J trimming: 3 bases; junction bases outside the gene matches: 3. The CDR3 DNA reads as TGCGCCAGCAGCTTGGGGGCTAGCGGGGAAGAGACCCAGTACTTC. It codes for CASSLGASGEETQYF.

The CDR3 sequence is CASNPQTGGGDTEAFF. CDR3 bases: TGCGCCAGCAATCCACAAACAGGGGGCGGCGACACTGAAGCTTTCTTT. The chain uses TRBV5-1 and TRBJ1-1; TRBD1 agrees at 9 bases. V lost 6 bases, J lost 3 bases, and 12 bases stayed unmatched. This CDR3 is built from 16 residues. Germline V gene data show CDR1 as SGHRS and CDR2 as YFSETQ. The full variable domain, with the rest looked up from reference TRBV5-1 and TRBJ1-1, is KAGVTQTPRYLIKTRGQQVTLSCSPISGHRSVSWYQQTPGQGLQFLFEYFSETQRNKGNFPGRFSGRQFSNSRSEMNVSTLELGDSALYLCASNPQTGGGDTEAFFGQGTRLTVV.

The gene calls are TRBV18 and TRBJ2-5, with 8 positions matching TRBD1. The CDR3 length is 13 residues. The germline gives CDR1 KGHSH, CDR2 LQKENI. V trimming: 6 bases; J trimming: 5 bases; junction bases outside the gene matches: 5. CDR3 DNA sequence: TGTGCCAGCTCCATGGACAGGGTCGAGACCCAGTACTTC. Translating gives CASSMDRVETQYF.

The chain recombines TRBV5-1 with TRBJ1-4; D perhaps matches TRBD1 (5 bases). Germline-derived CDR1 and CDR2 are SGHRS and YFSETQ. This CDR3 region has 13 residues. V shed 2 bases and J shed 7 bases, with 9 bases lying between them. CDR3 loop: CASSFRAGEKLFF. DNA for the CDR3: TGCGCCAGCAGCTTCAGGGCGGGTGAAAAACTGTTTTTT.

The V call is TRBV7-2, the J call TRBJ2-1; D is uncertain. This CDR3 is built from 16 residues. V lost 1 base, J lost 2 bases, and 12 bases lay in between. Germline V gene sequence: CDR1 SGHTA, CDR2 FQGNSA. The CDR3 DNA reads TGTGCCAGCAGCTTAGAGGCCGGAGCCACCTACAATGAGCAGTTCTTC. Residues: CASSLEAGATYNEQFF.